This T cell receptor (beta chain) was identified in a study of blood T cells in healthy people across ages. Concerning this clonotype itself: One end of the junction varies from germline; a read error may be responsible.

PCR was performed a second time for about 7 to 12 cycles using a sample-barcoded 5' primer and a J-beta primer mix. TCRdb reanalysed the 5' RACE reads using MiXCR and keeps one entry per CDR3 protein. Here the sample spans 730,000 or so distinct CDR3 sequences, about 43% being singletons. The CDR3 sequence is 17 residues long. Per the germline V gene, CDR1 is SGDLS and CDR2 is YYNGEE. This chain connects TRBV9 to TRBJ2-3; the D gene is possibly TRBD1 (6 bases). The receptor comes from a man of 80 years or more in good health. Sequencing input: blood. The CDR3 DNA sequence: TGTGTCAGCAGCGTAGGATTGGGCAGGGGTGGCGCAGATACGCAGTATTTT. Its translation is CVSSVGLGRGGADTQYF.